Here is one T cell receptor (beta chain) with its context. The entry originates in a study of glioma-infiltrating T cells after dendritic cell vaccination. Trimming stripped 3 bases from V and 7 bases from J, with 16 bases between. Germline V gene data show CDR1 as LGHNA and CDR2 as YNFKEQ. The CDR3 sequence is 16 residues long. TCRdb's copy holds only in-frame clones and misses some; the assay was immunoSEQ multiplex PCR. This table holds around 62,000 clones, roughly four fifths found once. The TCR comes from a human donor with glioblastoma. The specimen was blood, collected before dendritic cell vaccination. The gene calls are TRBV4-2 and TRBJ1-6; TRBD1 might be the D (6 bases). The CDR3 protein is CASSHVTGKGNSPLHF. In DNA, the CDR3 is TGTGCCAGCAGCCACGTTACAGGGAAAGGGAATTCACCCCTCCACTTT.